The rows below give T cell receptor beta chains drawn from one sample of a study of T cell changes during pregnancy in multiple sclerosis. Clones were read by immunoSEQ multiplex PCR, and TCRdb kept only the in-frame ones, dropping some. The data contain approximately 47,000 clones, 70% to 90% of them singletons. This specimen consisted of peripheral blood, obtained in the first trimester of pregnancy. Every receptor here comes from a female donor with multiple sclerosis, enrolled in a pregnancy study. Both conserved end residues are part of each CDR3.

V: TRBV30; J: TRBJ1-2; CDR3: CAWSPGDSRIYGYTF
V: TRBV7-2; J: TRBJ2-4; CDR3: CASSLGPGGDKNIQYF
V: TRBV4-1; J: TRBJ1-2; CDR3: CASSQGHQGTIYGYTF
V: TRBV5-1; J: TRBJ2-3; CDR3: CASSPGTSAWGDTQYF
V: TRBV19; J: TRBJ2-7; CDR3: CASSIGGGQGHYEQYF
V: TRBV5-1; J: TRBJ1-2; CDR3: CASSADSYNYGYTF
V: TRBV6-1; J: TRBJ2-7; CDR3: CASSADSAYEQYF
V: TRBV12-5; J: TRBJ1-2; CDR3: CASGPSDRGGYGYTF
V: TRBV12-2; J: TRBJ1-4; CDR3: CASRLGDSAEKLFF
V: TRBV5-1; J: TRBJ2-5; CDR3: CASSLHRGGQETQYF
V: TRBV6-5; J: TRBJ2-7; CDR3: CASKGGTYEQYF
V: TRBV5-1; J: TRBJ1-6; CDR3: CASSLESPYSPLHF
V: TRBV4-1; J: TRBJ2-3; CDR3: CASSVLGLGTDTQYF
V: TRBV7-9; J: TRBJ1-2; CDR3: CASSPFTRESYGYTF
V: TRBV29-1; J: TRBJ1-2; CDR3: CSAKTGYSNYGYTF
V: TRBV7-2; J: TRBJ2-1; CDR3: CASSLWASGGGHEQFF
V: TRBV10-3; J: TRBJ2-3; CDR3: CAISPGTDTQYF
V: TRBV12-5; J: TRBJ1-1; CDR3: CASGRGGNTEAFF
V: TRBV6-6; J: TRBJ2-7; CDR3: CASSRLAYEQYF
V: TRBV28; J: TRBJ2-7; CDR3: CASSLWSGGAGEQYF
V: TRBV5-6; J: TRBJ2-3; CDR3: CASSRVDTQYF
V: TRBV18; J: TRBJ1-4; CDR3: CASSIRRTTEKLFF
V: TRBV19; J: TRBJ1-2; CDR3: CASSRAGVVYGYTF
V: TRBV28; J: TRBJ1-2; CDR3: CASSSETGTGRLYGYTF
V: TRBV28; J: TRBJ2-5; CDR3: CASSVASAAETQYF
V: TRBV9; J: TRBJ1-1; CDR3: CASSVEAGDTEAFF
V: TRBV7-8; J: TRBJ1-5; CDR3: CASSPDPGNQPQHF
V: TRBV10-3; J: TRBJ2-5; CDR3: CAMARDPRETQYF
V: TRBV15; J: TRBJ2-4; CDR3: CATSKRGHDIAKNIQYF
V: TRBV15; J: TRBJ1-2; CDR3: CATSVLGANYGYTF
V: TRBV2; J: TRBJ2-1; CDR3: CASVRGYNEQFF
V: TRBV7-8; J: TRBJ2-7; CDR3: CASSLRAGQYYEQYF
V: TRBV6-1; J: TRBJ1-2; CDR3: CASSEGAGTNYGYTF
V: TRBV5-1; J: TRBJ2-5; CDR3: CASSWGPGTGTQYF
V: TRBV28; J: TRBJ1-3; CDR3: CASSEAGGAGNTIYF
V: TRBV2; J: TRBJ1-1; CDR3: CASKLDSNTEAFF
V: TRBV6-6; J: TRBJ2-2; CDR3: CASRGTYSNTGELFF
V: TRBV30; J: TRBJ1-2; CDR3: CAWSTPGAFYGYTF
V: TRBV5-4; J: TRBJ2-1; CDR3: CASSKGLAGGSDEQFF
V: TRBV5-1; J: TRBJ2-3; CDR3: CASSLVPSGGGTDTQYF
V: TRBV30; J: TRBJ1-1; CDR3: CAWGTGVNTEAFF
V: TRBV19; J: TRBJ2-1; CDR3: CASSTGTIGNEQFF
V: TRBV6-5; J: TRBJ1-2; CDR3: CASSWTESYSGYTF
V: TRBV5-1; J: .; CDR3: CASSLEGIYEQYF
V: TRBV7-2; J: TRBJ2-1; CDR3: CASKRGGYLSYNEQFF
V: TRBV7-3; J: TRBJ2-5; CDR3: CASSPTGLQETQYF
V: TRBV7-8; J: TRBJ1-5; CDR3: CASSLRDSNNQPQHF
V: TRBV7-2; J: TRBJ1-4; CDR3: CASSQQGSQDEKLFF
V: TRBV5-1; J: TRBJ1-2; CDR3: CASSSTGHGYTF
V: TRBV2; J: TRBJ1-1; CDR3: CASSGRIGHLEAFF
V: TRBV2; J: TRBJ2-5; CDR3: CASSAGWETQYF
V: TRBV5-1; J: TRBJ1-6; CDR3: CASSSRGPYNSPLHF
V: TRBV10-3; J: TRBJ1-5; CDR3: CAISEQKTGGDQPQHF
V: TRBV5-1; J: .; CDR3: CASSLGQDLYEQYF